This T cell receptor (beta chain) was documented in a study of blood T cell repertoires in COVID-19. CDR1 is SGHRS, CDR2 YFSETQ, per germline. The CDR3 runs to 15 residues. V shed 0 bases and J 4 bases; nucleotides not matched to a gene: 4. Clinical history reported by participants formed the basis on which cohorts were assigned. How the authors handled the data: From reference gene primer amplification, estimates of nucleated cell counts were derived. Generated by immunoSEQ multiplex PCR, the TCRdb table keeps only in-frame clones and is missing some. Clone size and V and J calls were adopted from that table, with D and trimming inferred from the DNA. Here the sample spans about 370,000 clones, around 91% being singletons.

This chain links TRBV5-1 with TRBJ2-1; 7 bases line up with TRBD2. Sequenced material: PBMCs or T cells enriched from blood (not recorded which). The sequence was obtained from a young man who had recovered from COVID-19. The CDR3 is CASSLGSSGYNEQFF. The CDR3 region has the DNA TGCGCCAGCAGCTTGGGGTCTAGCGGATACAATGAGCAGTTCTTC.